These 17 T cell receptor beta chains share one sample of origin, sequenced in a study of PD-1 blockade in classical Hodgkin lymphoma. The protocol was immunoSEQ multiplex PCR, while the TCRdb copy is restricted to in-frame clones and leaves out a portion. The sample yields about 100,000 clones, around 89% seen once. In every patient, relapse followed autologous stem cell transplantation, while exposure to brentuximab vedotin differed. The material was peripheral blood mononuclear cells (PBMCs), obtained before the second cycle of nivolumab. These receptors were obtained from a human donor with classical Hodgkin lymphoma.

This chain connects TRBV28 to TRBJ1-5, with D uncertain. The ends were cut back, 4 bases at V and 9 bases at J, with 10 bases in the middle. The CDR3 is made up of 12 amino acids. Germline values: CDR1 MDHEN, CDR2 SYDVKM. The CDR3 DNA reads TGTGCCAGCAGTTCCACATCGACGCCCCAGCATTTT. It is translated as CASSSTSTPQHF.

The J gene is TRBJ1-1, the V gene TRBV5-1; 8 positions agree with TRBD1. This CDR3 comprises 15 residues. V lost 4 bases to trimming and J lost 1 base; unmatched junction nucleotides: 6. Germline V gene sequence: CDR1 SGHRS, CDR2 YFSETQ. As DNA, the CDR3 is TGCGCCAGCAGCGGGACAGGTGGATGGAACACTGAAGCTTTCTTT. As protein: CASSGTGGWNTEAFF.

The chain joins TRBV18 to TRBJ1-1, with D tentatively TRBD1 (5 bases). The germline V gene has CDR1 KGHSH and CDR2 LQKENI. The V gene lost 2 bases and the J gene lost 2 bases, with 6 bases spanning the gap. The CDR3 extends over 13 amino acids. The DNA for the CDR3 is TGTGCCAGCTCACCAGGGGGTAACACTGAAGCTTTCTTT. Protein sequence: CASSPGGNTEAFF.

This sequence joins TRBV7-9 and TRBJ2-2; D not resolved. The CDR3 spans 14 residues. Per germline, CDR1 SEHNR and CDR2 FQNEAQ (reference sequence). V was shortened by 1 base and J by 6 bases, with 9 bases between the two germline ends. CDR3 protein: CASSLDWASGELFF. The CDR3 region has the DNA TGTGCCAGCAGCTTAGATTGGGCCTCCGGGGAGCTGTTTTTT.

The rearrangement uses TRBV14 and TRBJ2-7, with 11 bases fitting TRBD1. The V segment lost 1 base and the J segment 5 bases; nucleotides outside the gene matches: 4. Germline values: CDR1 SGHDN, CDR2 FVKESK. The CDR3 loop spans 15 amino acids. Written as DNA, the CDR3 is TGTGCCAGCAGCCAAGGGGACAGGGGGAGCCACGAGCAGTACTTC. Amino acids: CASSQGDRGSHEQYF.

About this clone: This specimen includes other DNA sequences encoding the same CDR3. This chain joins TRBV2 and TRBJ2-7; 8 bases are a match to TRBD2. The CDR3 totals 13 residues. The trim removed 7 bases at V and 4 bases at J, leaving 6 bases unmatched. The germline CDR1 and CDR2 sequences are SNHLY and FYNNEI. In nucleotides, the CDR3 is TGTGCCAGCACGGGGGGGGCTGCGTACGAGCAGTACTTC. It is translated as CASTGGAAYEQYF.

V and J are TRBV30 and TRBJ1-4; a possible D gene is TRBD1 (5 bases). This CDR3 is built from 18 residues. The germline V and J ends were trimmed by 2 bases and 7 bases, with 26 bases remaining between them. The germline V gene has CDR1 GTSNPN and CDR2 SVGIG (reference sequence). The CDR3 reads CAWSPAPWADAGGEKLFF. The CDR3 DNA reads TGTGCCTGGAGTCCGGCCCCTTGGGCCGATGCGGGGGGTGAAAAACTGTTTTTT. The full variable domain, completed using reference TRBV30 and TRBJ1-4, is SQTIHQWPATLVQPVGSPLSLECTVEGTSNPNLYWYRQAAGRGLQLLFYSVGIGQISSEVPQNLSASRPQDRQFILSSKKLLLSDSGFYLCAWSPAPWADAGGEKLFFGSGTQLSVL.

The chain uses TRBV9 and TRBJ2-5; D might be TRBD2 (5 bases). CDR1 SGDLS and CDR2 YYNGEE come from the germline V gene. This CDR3 has 16 residues. V lost 0 bases, J lost 5 bases, and 17 bases lay in between. CDR3 loop: CASSVGPSGARETQYF. For the CDR3, the DNA is TGTGCCAGCAGCGTAGGTCCCAGCGGAGCAAGGGAGACCCAGTACTTC.

This clone came up a few times. This chain uses TRBV28 with TRBJ1-1; a weak D match, TRBD1 (5 bases). CDR1 is MDHEN, CDR2 SYDVKM, per germline. The germline V and J ends were trimmed by 7 bases and 7 bases, with 13 bases remaining between them. This CDR3 contains 12 residues. CDR3 sequence reads: CASNLGVGEAFF. Written as DNA, the CDR3 is TGTGCCAGCAACTTGGGGGTAGGTGAAGCTTTCTTT.

The J gene is TRBJ1-3, the V gene TRBV7-3; 7 bases fit TRBD1. V trimming: 5 bases; J trimming: 7 bases; junction bases outside the gene matches: 5. Germline V lookup: CDR1 SGHTA, CDR2 FQGTGA. This CDR3 region has 13 residues. CDR3 sequence: CASSLDRENTIYF. CDR3 coding DNA: TGTGCCAGCAGCCTCGACAGGGAGAACACCATATATTTT.

The chain carries TRBV5-8 and TRBJ1-5; D is unresolved. The germline CDR1 and CDR2 sequences are SGHTS and YDEGEE. The length of the CDR3 is 14 residues. The V end lost 2 bases, the J end lost 0 bases, and 6 bases lay between the germline ends. As DNA, the CDR3 is TGTGCCAGCAGCTTAAGTTATAGCAATCAGCCCCAGCATTTT. It specifies CASSLSYSNQPQHF.

This clone was detected only a few times. The gene calls are TRBV6-5 and TRBJ1-2; possible D gene TRBD1, 6 bases. Germline assignment: CDR1 MNHEY and CDR2 SVGAGI. Trimming left V 8 bases short and J 14 bases short, with 24 bases between. The CDR3 sequence is 13 residues long. DNA for the CDR3: TGTGCCAGCGGTCTTATGGAACAGGGCGGCGAAACCTTC. Translated: CASGLMEQGGETF.

This sequence joins TRBV2 and TRBJ1-3, with no clear D. Germline V gives CDR1 SNHLY, CDR2 FYNNEI. The CDR3 has 15 amino acids. The ends were cut back, 0 bases at V and 0 bases at J, with 6 bases in the middle. The CDR3 nucleotides are TGTGCCAGCAGTGAAGCGACGGTCTCTGGAAACACCATATATTTT. Translating gives CASSEATVSGNTIYF. The full variable domain, in which reference TRBV2 and TRBJ1-3 provide the parts outside the CDR3, is EPEVTQTPSHQVTQMGQEVILRCVPISNHLYFYWYRQILGQKVEFLVSFYNNEISEKSEIFDDQFSVERPDGSNFTLKIRSTKLEDSAMYFCASSEATVSGNTIYFGEGSWLTVV.

CDR3 region: CASSPTGNNQPQHF. The CDR3 bases are TGTGCCAGCAGTCCGACAGGGAACAATCAGCCCCAGCATTTT. This sequence joins TRBV27 and TRBJ1-5; 7 nucleotides agree with TRBD1. The length of the CDR3 is 14 residues. Per germline, CDR1 MNHEY and CDR2 SMNVEV (reference sequence). V lost 5 bases, J lost 3 bases, and 4 bases stayed unmatched.

Comment on this clone: The junction shows a germline mismatch at one end, possibly a read error. This CDR3 is CAWTRGTGGDF. The CDR3 region has the DNA TGTGCCTGGACACGAGGGACAGGGGGAGATTTT. The chain couples TRBV30 to TRBJ2-3, with 11 bases matching TRBD1. The CDR3 runs to 11 residues. Germline V CDR1 and CDR2: GTSNPN, SVGIG (reference sequence).

The chain combines TRBV2 with TRBJ1-2; D perhaps matches TRBD1 (5 bases). This CDR3 is 14 amino acids long. Trimming stripped 6 bases from V and 4 bases from J, with 15 bases between. Germline CDR1 SNHLY, CDR2 FYNNEI. The CDR3 DNA follows: TGTGCCAGCAGCCCTTTGGACATGTTCTATGGCTACACCTTC. Amino acid sequence: CASSPLDMFYGYTF.

The chain links TRBV4-3 to TRBJ2-3; 7 nucleotides align to TRBD1. This CDR3 spans 17 amino acids. Losses at the gene ends were 0 bases for V and 4 bases for J; bases not matched to a gene: 10. CDR1 is LGHNA and CDR2 is YSLEER in the germline V gene. In nucleotides, the CDR3 is TGCGCCAGCAGCCAAGAGGTTCCTGGGCAGGGGGCAGATACGCAGTATTTT. Its protein product is CASSQEVPGQGADTQYF.